The clone carrying this TCR beta chain was detected only a few times. Sequenced by immunoSEQ multiplex PCR; TCRdb stores in-frame clones only, minus some. The sample has about 36,000 clones; less than 80% are singletons. The record originates from a study of early stage breast cancer tumors. V dropped 5 bases and J dropped 3 bases, with 4 bases sitting between them. The CDR3 is made up of 11 amino acids. Germline loops: CDR1 SNHLY, CDR2 FYNNEI. The specimen was blood. The chain uses TRBV2 and TRBJ2-5; D not resolved. This TCR was sampled from a person between 55 and 69 years old with breast cancer. In nucleotides, the CDR3 is TGTGCCAGCAGTATTGAAGAGACCCAGTACTTC. Translation gives CASSIEETQYF.